These 16 T cell receptor beta chains came from one sample sequenced in a study of PD-L1 blockade in urothelial cancer. Time point described: pretreatment peripheral blood. Profiled with immunoSEQ multiplex PCR; TCRdb holds only in-frame clones, not every one. The table shows tens of thousands of clones, with roughly 87% occurring only once. This specimen consisted of PBMCs, obtained around atezolizumab (anti-PD-L1) treatment. All receptors come from a man in his 70s with urothelial cancer.

The rearrangement joins TRBV5-4 to TRBJ1-3; 9 bases agree with TRBD1. Per germline, CDR1 SGHNT and CDR2 YYREEE (reference sequence). V lost 4 bases, J lost 2 bases, and 7 bases stayed unmatched. There are 16 residues in the CDR3. The chain's CDR3 is CASSTGTGNAGNTIYF. In nucleotides, the CDR3 is TGTGCCAGCAGCACCGGGACAGGGAACGCTGGAAACACCATATATTTT.

Comments on this clone: Distinct nucleotide sequences in the sample also encode this CDR3. This chain links TRBV5-1 with TRBJ1-1; 7 bases agree with TRBD1. V lost 3 bases, J lost 5 bases, and 7 bases stayed unmatched. The germline gives CDR1 SGHRS, CDR2 YFSETQ. This CDR3 spans 14 amino acids. The CDR3 loop reads CASSWGQRGTEAFF. As DNA, the CDR3 is TGCGCCAGCAGCTGGGGACAGAGGGGGACTGAAGCTTTCTTT.

The V call is TRBV15, the J call TRBJ2-7; 7 nucleotides agree with TRBD1. The germline gives CDR1 LNHNV, CDR2 YYDKDF (reference sequence). This CDR3 has 14 residues. Germline trimming cut 3 bases from V and 4 bases from J; bases unmatched to any gene: 6. In nucleotides, the CDR3 is TGTGCCACCAGCAGGGGGACAGATCTTTACGAGCAGTACTTC. This gives the protein CATSRGTDLYEQYF.

The V and J genes are TRBV28 and TRBJ1-2; D might be TRBD1 (6 bases). Trimming shortened V by 6 bases and J by 8 bases, and 22 bases separated the two germline ends. Germline-derived CDR1 and CDR2 are MDHEN and SYDVKM. CDR3 length: 15 amino acids. The CDR3 loop reads CASRESAGDNLGYTF. The CDR3 DNA reads as TGTGCCAGCAGGGAATCCGCAGGGGATAATCTGGGCTACACCTTC.

This chain connects TRBV2 to TRBJ2-3; D perhaps matches TRBD2 (5 bases). Between the trimmed V and J ends, which lost 3 bases and 14 bases, there was a span of 18 bases. Germline CDR1 reads SNHLY; CDR2 reads FYNNEI. The CDR3 is 13 amino acids. The CDR3 DNA sequence: TGTGCCAGCAGTGACGGGGTCCGCAGATACGCGTATTTT. Its translation: CASSDGVRRYAYF.

This clone was detected a few times. CDR3 in DNA: TGTGCCAGCAGTCCTTTAGCGGGGGACTACGAGCAGTACTTC. Amino acids: CASSPLAGDYEQYF. This chain uses TRBV2 with TRBJ2-7; 9 bases fit TRBD2. The germline gives CDR1 SNHLY, CDR2 FYNNEI. The CDR3 loop spans 14 amino acids. V was clipped by 5 bases and J by 3 bases; unmatched bases: 5.

The gene calls are TRBV29-1 and TRBJ2-1, with 8 bases lining up with TRBD1. Germline V gene data show CDR1 as SQVTM and CDR2 as ANQGSEA. V gave up 7 bases and J gave up 5 bases; unmatched junction bases: 4. The CDR3 covers 12 residues. The CDR3 DNA follows: TGCAGCGCCGGGACAGGAAACAATGAGCAGTTCTTC. Amino acids: CSAGTGNNEQFF.

The chain is built from TRBV4-1 and TRBJ1-1; D gene unclear. V was pared by 0 bases and J by 0 bases, with 8 bases between. CDR3 length: 15 residues. In germline, CDR1 is MGHRA, CDR2 YSYEKL. The CDR3 bases are TGCGCCAGCAGCCAAGAACAGACTATGAACACTGAAGCTTTCTTT. It encodes CASSQEQTMNTEAFF.

The CDR3 region is CASSYPLQGDTEAFF. The CDR3 DNA reads TGTGCCAGCAGCTACCCTTTACAGGGGGACACTGAAGCTTTCTTT. The rearrangement links TRBV13 to TRBJ1-1; TRBD1 aligns across 8 bases. Germline V gene data show CDR1 as PRHDT and CDR2 as FYEKMQ (reference sequence). CDR3 length: 15 amino acids. Losses at the gene ends were 4 bases for V and 3 bases for J; bases not matched to a gene: 7.

The genes are TRBV5-1 and TRBJ2-7; 10 nucleotides line up with TRBD2. The ends lost 1 base at V and 2 bases at J; junction bases unmatched: 3. The CDR3 extends over 15 amino acids. Germline CDR1 reads SGHRS; CDR2 reads YFSETQ. CDR3: CASSLTSGVAYEQYF. DNA of the CDR3: TGCGCCAGCAGCTTGACTAGCGGGGTCGCCTACGAGCAGTACTTC.

The chain links TRBV7-8 to TRBJ1-5; D possibly corresponds to TRBD1 (6 bases). Germline values: CDR1 SGHVS, CDR2 FQNEAQ. The V and J ends lost 1 base and 8 bases respectively, with 9 bases between them. The CDR3 consists of 13 residues. The CDR3 is CASSLDRVKPQHF. The DNA of the CDR3 is TGTGCCAGCAGCTTAGACAGGGTGAAGCCCCAGCATTTT.

The chain carries TRBV4-1 and TRBJ2-5; TRBD2 is a possible D gene (7 bases). The length of the CDR3 is 15 residues. Trimming cost V 2 bases and J 5 bases, with 15 bases left between them. Germline CDR1 reads MGHRA; CDR2 reads YSYEKL. CDR3 protein: CASSQIGGAGETQYF. CDR3 coding DNA: TGCGCCAGCAGCCAAATAGGGGGGGCGGGGGAGACCCAGTACTTC.

The CDR3 reads CASSVGGAVSYNEQFF. CDR3 sequence (DNA): TGTGCCAGCAGCGTTGGAGGGGCGGTATCCTACAATGAGCAGTTCTTC. The chain links TRBV5-5 to TRBJ2-1; weak D call: TRBD2 (6 bases). The ends were cut back, 4 bases at V and 1 base at J, with 15 bases in the middle. Germline assignment: CDR1 SGHKS and CDR2 YYEKEE (reference sequence). CDR3 length: 16 residues.

The chain employs TRBV29-1 and TRBJ1-1; 7 bases are a match to TRBD1. The germline CDR1 and CDR2 sequences are SQVTM and ANQGSEA. V shed 7 bases and J 3 bases; nucleotides not matched to a gene: 5. The CDR3 is made up of 12 amino acids. The CDR3, as DNA: TGCAGCGCCAGGACAGGCTACACTGAAGCTTTCTTT. It codes for CSARTGYTEAFF.

For the CDR3, the DNA is TGCAGCGCCAAGACTAGCGGGAGGGGGGAATACGCGTATTTT. Translation: CSAKTSGRGEYAYF. This sequence joins TRBV29-1 and TRBJ2-3, with 14 bases that match TRBD2. Germline CDR1 reads SQVTM; CDR2 reads ANQGSEA. The CDR3 consists of 14 residues. V shed 7 bases, J shed 14 bases, and the junction held 14 bases outside the gene matches.

This chain joins TRBV9 and TRBJ1-3; D perhaps matches TRBD1 (6 bases). Trimming stripped 3 bases from V and 4 bases from J, with 14 bases between. Germline V lookup: CDR1 SGDLS, CDR2 YYNGEE. The length of the CDR3 is 15 residues. For the CDR3, the DNA is TGTGCCAGCAGCGAAGGGGGAACTCGAGGAAACACCATATATTTT. Translated, it gives CASSEGGTRGNTIYF.